This T cell receptor (beta chain) was captured by sequencing in a study of human T cells and chemical hapten exposure. Study conclusions and caveats: After DPC sensitization, TCRs above 1 in 1000 frequency showed no change.

In the authors' methods: Ranging from about 20,000 to 690,600, TCR counts per sample had a median value of 95,638. TCRdb reprocessed the RACE reads via MiXCR and lists one record per CDR3 protein. The V and J calls follow TCRdb's processing rather than the paper's. Of approximately 400,000 distinct CDR3 sequences in the sample, approximately 5.1% were seen once. Time point denoted: pre-sensitization, week 0. As for treatment: therapeutic diphenylcyclopropenone sensitization with weekly scalp DPC. Phlebotomy was performed prior to application of every patch test. The authors' total RNA extraction used unfractionated whole blood. Points on this clonotype: Antigen: not known.

Per the germline V gene, CDR1 is DFQATT and CDR2 is SNEGSKA (reference sequence). The CDR3 is 13 residues long. V gave up 3 bases and J gave up 4 bases, with 10 bases separating them. The sample was whole blood, taken in connection with sensitization to the hapten diphenylcyclopropenone (DPC). This chain uses TRBV20-1 with TRBJ1-5, with a weak D call TRBD1 (5 bases). This sequence was found in a woman aged 45-65 years with alopecia areata. Some clones in this sample may be carry-over from other donors' samples. The CDR3 region has the DNA TGCAGTGCTAGCTCGACAGTTAATCAGCCCCAGCATTTT. This sequence encodes CSASSTVNQPQHF.